The clone carrying this T cell receptor beta chain has a handful of counts. The sample comes from a study of T cells in Graves' hyperthyroidism and ophthalmopathy. The patients, who ranged from 18 to 65 in age, presented with newly diagnosed hyperthyroidism lasting under 2 months. Source material for PBMCs was 9 to 10 ml fresh peripheral blood. This CDR3 is built from 12 residues. Germline assignment: CDR1 LGHDT and CDR2 YNNKEL (reference sequence). V lost 2 bases to trimming and J lost 4 bases, with 5 bases between them. There were TCR beta CDR3 regions amplified from RNA transcripts. A set of HTBI primers served as the primers for a first-round RT-PCR of the TCR CDR3. A single record per CDR3 protein comes from TCRdb applying MiXCR to the multiplex PCR reads. Here the sample spans around 480,000 distinct CDR3 sequences, around 15% being singletons.

The TCR sequence derives from a woman between 18 and 30 years old with Graves' hyperthyroidism. The chain uses TRBV3-1 and TRBJ1-2; D not certain. The specimen was blood. The CDR3 is CASSQKVYGYTF. The CDR3 DNA sequence: TGTGCCAGCAGCCAAAAGGTCTATGGCTACACCTTC.